The rows below give T cell receptor beta chains drawn from one sample of a study of blood T cells in healthy people across ages. TCRdb re-called the 5' RACE reads with MiXCR, one entry per CDR3 protein. The table has approximately 1,000,000 distinct CDR3 sequences, 45% seen once; the top ten hold 18%. Sequences were obtained from blood. Receptors were obtained from a woman aged 60 to 75 in good health. The conserved cysteine and the conserved F or W are not part of the CDR3 here. Each record gives: J gene, D gene, V gene, CDR3 length, CDR3 protein. D genes are given only for firm matches.

>TRBJ2-3|TRBD2|TRBV7-2|14
ASSLGLAGGPDTQY
>TRBJ2-1|TRBD2|TRBV6-1|16
ASSPSSGAGVLYNEQF
>TRBJ2-2|TRBD2|TRBV6-5|12
ASSRWTSPGELF
>TRBJ2-6|.|TRBV12-3/TRBV12-4|12
ASSSGTGANVLT
>TRBJ2-5|TRBD2|TRBV11-2|13
ASSSRSGAQETQY
>TRBJ2-3|TRBD2|TRBV11-2|11
ASASGSTDTQY
>TRBJ1-4|.|TRBV15|14
ATAKWGAQANEKLF
>TRBJ2-1|.|TRBV6-5|12
ASSPTGSTDEQF
>TRBJ2-7|TRBD2|TRBV2|14
ASSVPPEGTSYEQY
>TRBJ1-4|.|TRBV5-1|15
ASSLSSGGQRHEKLF
>TRBJ2-7|TRBD2|TRBV7-2|13
ASSSARTSPYEQY
>TRBJ2-7|.|TRBV5-5|11
ASSLVGGETRY
>TRBJ2-1|.|TRBV20-1|14
SARWDRHTIYNEQF
>TRBJ2-5|.|TRBV11-2|15
ASSPHYRDLYQETQY
>.|TRBD2|TRBV13|14
ASSRLAGDPYDEQY
>TRBJ2-1|.|TRBV9|11
ASSVSGNNEQF
>.|.|TRBV20-1|13
SARAKAGPRGTQY
>TRBJ1-1|.|TRBV27|13
ASSSLDVERTEAF
>TRBJ2-3|.|TRBV15|13
ATSRDLSGTDTQY
>TRBJ2-3|.|TRBV7-6|11
ASSLLRTDTQY
>TRBJ2-1|TRBD2|TRBV2|15
ASSDLPGTSFYNEQF
>TRBJ2-5|.|TRBV7-9|12
ASSLAGPQETQY
>TRBJ2-1|TRBD2|TRBV29-1|13
SVVLAGGPFDEQF
>TRBJ1-6|.|TRBV29-1|11
SVLLTDGSPLH
>TRBJ2-1|TRBD1|TRBV20-1|13
SARARDSLYNEQF
>TRBJ2-3|.|TRBV11-2|14
ASSFRTVSSTDTQY
>TRBJ2-3|TRBD2|TRBV7-8|14
ASSPAGSGREDTQY
>TRBJ2-7|.|TRBV20-1|12
SARSPAGGYEQY
>TRBJ1-5|.|TRBV25-1|11
ASSGRGPQPQH
>TRBJ2-7|.|TRBV27|14
ASSSVRETGSYEQY
>TRBJ2-1|.|TRBV4-1|12
ASSPWGSYNEQF
>TRBJ2-7|TRBD2|TRBV9|12
ASSVTSGDYEQY
>TRBJ2-6|.|TRBV12-3/TRBV12-4|21
ASSFWLGGAPSSGAKVANVLT
>TRBJ2-3|TRBD2|TRBV20-1|15
SARRSSGRGSTDTQY
>TRBJ2-5|.|TRBV4-1|12
TSSQVGGGETQY
>TRBJ2-7|TRBD1|TRBV5-1|12
ASSWGQGHYEQY
>TRBJ2-4|.|TRBV19|12
ASSRGLGKNIQY
>TRBJ2-2|TRBD2|TRBV12-3/TRBV12-4|14
ASSLRLAGGTGELF
>TRBJ2-7|TRBD2|TRBV27|15
ASSLLAGPESPYEQY
>TRBJ1-5|.|TRBV10-3|11
AIRVDSNQPQH
>TRBJ1-1|TRBD1|TRBV5-6|11
ASSETGTNEAF
>TRBJ2-7|.|TRBV5-1|12
ASSLMMIVDEQY
>TRBJ2-1|TRBD1|TRBV5-1|12
ASSLGDRVSEQF
>TRBJ1-2|.|TRBV2|14
ASSERTRGTVYGYT
>TRBJ1-2|.|TRBV7-2|11
ASSPTGRRGYT
>TRBJ1-4|.|TRBV25-1|11
ASRGTHVEKLF
>TRBJ1-4|.|TRBV18|11
ASSPDPNEKLF
>TRBJ1-1|TRBD1|TRBV12-3/TRBV12-4|12
ASSRTGGGTEAF
>TRBJ2-5|.|TRBV3-1|12
ASSWSAVQETQY
>TRBJ2-7|.|TRBV20-1|11
SAWAVSLYEQY
>TRBJ2-1|.|TRBV5-6|15
ASSPGASGLQYNEQF
>TRBJ2-5|TRBD2|TRBV28|15
ASTRPGLAGSSETQY
>TRBJ1-1|.|TRBV28|12
ASSFERERTEAF
>TRBJ2-7|.|TRBV5-6|13
ASSWMTGTSYEQY
>TRBJ2-5|.|TRBV30|12
AWSVSPTGETQY
>TRBJ1-5|.|TRBV4-1|13
ASSQAGDSNQPQH
>TRBJ2-3|.|TRBV20-1|11
SAYSGITDTQY